This T cell receptor (beta chain) stems from a study of shared clonotypes between healthy human individuals. Points from the study as a whole: In a handful of donors, around 5% of naive CD4 clonotypes appeared in common.

In germline, CDR1 is SEHNR, CDR2 FQNEAQ (reference sequence). This CDR3 comprises 16 residues. The V and J ends lost 3 bases and 2 bases, in that order; junction bases with no gene match: 9. Generated by immunoSEQ multiplex PCR, the TCRdb table keeps only in-frame clones and is missing some. The profile shows fewer than 400,000 clones, roughly 70% of them singletons. Worth noting for this clone: Its antigen remains unidentified.

The source material was memory CD4+ T cells sorted from blood. The subset here: CD45RA-negative fraction. The genes are TRBV7-9 and TRBJ1-2, with 7 bases that match TRBD1. The origin of this receptor is a man aged 30 to 45 in good health. The CDR3 spells CASSLGATGRNYGYTF. The CDR3 coding sequence is TGTGCCAGCAGCTTGGGAGCGACAGGGCGCAACTATGGCTACACCTTC.